This T cell receptor beta chain is drawn from a study of human T cells and chemical hapten exposure. Study-wide context: Per-sample TCR yield variation was attributed mainly to small pooled library volume differences.

This sample's time point: healthy volunteer bleed at 6 weeks. Total RNA came from unfractionated whole blood. As handled by the study authors: The number of TCRs in each sample had a median of approximately 95,000 and spanned roughly 23,224 to 750,000. TCRdb fed the RACE reads into MiXCR, producing one record per CDR3 protein. These V and J calls originate from TCRdb's pipeline instead of the authors' own analysis. Of 44,000 or so distinct CDR3 sequences in the sample, around 3.4% were seen once. This clonotype was recorded at least ten times. The CDR3 is 15 residues long. With V trimmed by 8 bases and J by 1 base, 10 bases remained unmatched.

This chain links TRBV12-3 or TRBV12-4 with TRBJ2-7; 8 bases align to TRBD1. This sequence was found in a human donor in good health. Some clones in this sample may be carry-over from other donors' samples. The source material was whole blood. The CDR3 reads CASLLRRTGSYEQYF. In DNA form, the CDR3 reads TGTGCCAGCCTGCTACGGAGGACAGGGTCCTACGAGCAGTACTTC.